These T cell receptor beta chains were read from a single sample in a study of blood T cell repertoires in COVID-19. The assay was immunoSEQ multiplex PCR, and TCRdb's table has in-frame clones only and misses some. The data contain about 68,000 clones, around 82% of them singletons. Sequenced sample: peripheral blood. These receptors all come from a man aged 45-65 years with active COVID-19. Both conserved end residues are part of each CDR3. D genes are given only for firm matches. For some rows the clone size is stated as once, few or many, or as a class when expanded; others skip it.

TRBJ2-1	.	13	.	TRBV6-5	CASSYSLRNEQFF	TGTGCCAGCAGTTATTCGTTACGGAATGAGCAGTTCTTC
TRBJ1-5	.	13	.	TRBV15	CATSWRVGQPQHF	TGTGCCACCAGCTGGAGGGTAGGTCAGCCCCAGCATTTT
TRBJ2-7	.	14	.	TRBV2	CASRAPEGLHEQYF	TGTGCCAGCAGGGCCCCGGAGGGCCTCCACGAGCAGTACTTC
TRBJ2-7	.	14	TRBD2	TRBV10-3	CAISDAAGGYEQYF	TGTGCCATCAGTGACGCAGCGGGAGGCTACGAGCAGTACTTC
TRBJ1-1	.	14	TRBD1	TRBV5-1	CASSVGQGKAEAFF	TGCGCCAGCAGCGTCGGACAGGGGAAGGCTGAAGCTTTCTTT
TRBJ1-5	.	17	.	TRBV4-1	CASRTTAGDYSHQPQHF	TGCGCCAGCAGAACTACAGCAGGGGACTACTCACATCAGCCCCAGCATTTT
TRBJ1-6	.	15	TRBD1	TRBV9	CASSEGTGPHSPLHF	TGTGCCAGCAGCGAGGGGACAGGGCCCCATTCACCCCTCCACTTT
TRBJ2-7	.	19	TRBD2	TRBV27	CASTAGQASGRGLRNEQYF	TGTGCCAGCACTGCCGGTCAGGCTAGCGGGAGGGGGTTGAGGAATGAGCAGTACTTC
TRBJ2-7	.	16	.	TRBV19	CASSIGVGQGFSEQYF	TGTGCCAGTAGTATAGGGGTCGGGCAGGGATTTTCCGAGCAGTACTTC
TRBJ2-5	.	16	TRBD2	TRBV5-1	CASSLHFLAGEETQYF	TGCGCCAGCAGCCTCCACTTCCTAGCGGGGGAGGAGACCCAGTACTTC
TRBJ2-1	.	13	.	TRBV24-1	CATSSPRGNEQFF	TGTGCCACCAGTAGCCCTAGGGGGAATGAGCAGTTCTTC
TRBJ2-1	.	13	.	TRBV7-9	CASSLGTHNEQFF	TGTGCCAGCAGCTTAGGGACACACAATGAGCAGTTCTTC
TRBJ2-3	.	16	.	TRBV7-8	CASSLTLTGAADTQYF	TGTGCCAGCAGCTTAACCTTGACGGGAGCAGCAGATACGCAGTATTTT
TRBJ2-1	.	17	TRBD2	TRBV19	CASRVGTSRRSYNEQFF	TGTGCCAGTAGAGTCGGGACTAGCCGACGCTCCTACAATGAGCAGTTCTTC
TRBJ2-1	.	18	TRBD2	TRBV29-1	CSVEAFGLAGGSYNEQFF	TGCAGCGTTGAAGCTTTCGGGCTAGCGGGAGGGTCCTACAATGAGCAGTTCTTC
TRBJ1-2	.	14	.	TRBV6-5	CASSSRGFSYGYTF	TGTGCCAGCAGTTCCCGGGGGTTTAGCTATGGCTACACCTTC
TRBJ2-7	.	13	.	TRBV5-6	CASSLFAGPRPFF	TGTGCCAGCAGCTTATTTGCAGGCCCCAGGCCGTTTTTC
TRBJ1-1	.	16	.	TRBV10-3	CAISESYGGGNTEAFF	TGTGCCATCAGTGAGTCCTACGGGGGGGGGAACACTGAAGCTTTCTTT
TRBJ2-5	.	15	.	TRBV5-1	CASSSILGAQETQYF	TGCGCCAGCAGCTCGATTTTGGGGGCCCAAGAGACCCAGTACTTC
TRBJ2-7	.	13	.	TRBV5-6	CASSPVGSYEQYF	TGTGCCAGCAGCCCCGTTGGGAGCTACGAGCAGTACTTC
TRBJ1-6	.	15	.	TRBV5-1	CASSDQGYNNSPLHF	TGCGCCAGCAGCGACCAGGGTTACAATAATTCACCCCTCCACTTT
TRBJ1-4	few	14	TRBD1	TRBV5-1	CASSLGQGEGKLFF	TGCGCCAGCAGCTTGGGCCAGGGGGAAGGAAAACTGTTTTTT
TRBJ2-1	.	15	TRBD2	TRBV11-2	CASSFSGGPYNEQFF	TGTGCCAGCAGCTTTAGCGGGGGACCCTACAATGAGCAGTTCTTC
TRBJ1-4	.	13	.	TRBV27	CASSFWGEEKLFF	TGTGCCAGCAGTTTCTGGGGGGAGGAAAAACTGTTTTTT
TRBJ2-7	.	15	TRBD1	TRBV18	CASSPPMTGTYEQYF	TGTGCCAGCTCACCACCGATGACAGGGACCTACGAGCAGTACTTC
TRBJ2-1	.	14	TRBD2	TRBV2	CASSGLAGYNEQFF	TGTGCCAGCAGCGGACTAGCGGGTTACAATGAGCAGTTCTTC
TRBJ1-5	.	17	TRBD1	TRBV28	CASSPDRGQKNDQPQHF	TGTGCCAGCAGTCCAGACAGGGGGCAAAAAAATGATCAGCCCCAGCATTTT
TRBJ1-2	.	15	TRBD1	TRBV7-9	CASSDSGQTNYGYTF	TGTGCCAGCAGCGATTCGGGACAGACTAACTATGGCTACACCTTC
TRBJ2-5	.	18	TRBD2	TRBV7-9	CASSLASSGWGAQETQYF	TGTGCCAGCAGCTTAGCGTCTAGCGGGTGGGGTGCGCAAGAGACCCAGTACTTC
TRBJ1-6	.	18	.	TRBV5-1	CASSLESAGRTYNSPLHF	TGCGCCAGCAGCTTGGAATCGGCAGGGCGGACCTATAATTCACCCCTCCACTTT
TRBJ1-2	.	13	.	TRBV5-6	CASSFAGSYGYTF	TGTGCCAGCAGCTTTGCAGGAAGCTATGGCTACACCTTC
TRBJ2-5	.	16	TRBD2	TRBV5-1	CASSLPGLAGGETQYF	TGCGCCAGCAGCTTACCGGGACTAGCGGGAGGAGAGACCCAGTACTTC
TRBJ1-2	.	14	.	TRBV27	CASRRTVASYGYTF	TGTGCCAGCAGGAGGACAGTGGCAAGCTATGGCTACACCTTC
TRBJ2-7	once	14	TRBD1	TRBV9	CASSGHRGRWEQYF	TGTGCCAGCAGCGGCCACAGGGGGCGGTGGGAGCAGTACTTC
TRBJ2-7	few	15	TRBD1	TRBV3-1/TRBV3-2	CASSPPGTGSYEQYF	TGTGCCAGCAGCCCTCCCGGGACAGGGAGCTACGAGCAGTACTTC
TRBJ1-6	.	15	.	TRBV18	CASSSSGGNNSPLHF	TGTGCCAGCTCATCCTCGGGAGGGAATAATTCACCCCTCCACTTT
TRBJ2-7	few	14	.	TRBV11-2	CASSFGAGADEQYF	TGTGCCAGCAGCTTTGGGGCAGGGGCGGACGAGCAGTACTTC
TRBJ2-1	.	15	TRBD2	TRBV5-1	CASSPGTSGSYEQFF	TGCGCCAGCAGCCCCGGGACTAGCGGGAGCTATGAGCAGTTCTTC
TRBJ2-3	.	18	TRBD1	TRBV7-6	CATPLDRGDAMAPDTQYF	TGTGCCACCCCCCTGGACAGGGGCGACGCAATGGCCCCAGATACGCAGTATTTT
TRBJ1-2	.	14	.	TRBV10-3	CAISIQGEGYGYTF	TGTGCCATCAGTATACAGGGTGAAGGCTATGGCTACACCTTC
TRBJ2-7	.	14	TRBD1	TRBV29-1	CSALLRDSDYEQYF	TGCAGCGCCTTACTCCGGGACAGCGACTACGAGCAGTACTTC